This TCR beta chain appears in the sequencing data of a study of shared clonotypes between healthy human individuals. As to this clone: The antigen is not known.

Profiling relied on immunoSEQ multiplex PCR, and the TCRdb table lists in-frame clones only, not all of them. The repertoire holds hundreds of thousands of clones, with 90% to 97% as singletons. Germline V lookup: CDR1 SGHTA, CDR2 FQGNSA. V gave up 1 base and J gave up 5 bases; unmatched junction bases: 9. The CDR3 loop spans 16 amino acids. General study results and limits: In general, naive subsets displayed greater estimated richness than memory subsets did.

This receptor was taken from a woman in her twenties or thirties in good health. The chain is built from TRBV7-2 and TRBJ2-5; 8 nucleotides agree with TRBD2. Sequenced: naive CD4+ T cells sorted from blood. Subset reported: CD45RA+ positively selected. CDR3 in DNA: TGTGCCAGCAGCTTAGTTTGGAGCGGGAGCGGGGAGACCCAGTACTTC. Translation gives CASSLVWSGSGETQYF.